This T cell receptor (beta chain) was recovered during a study of neoadjuvant nivolumab and ipilimumab in lung cancer. TCRdb keeps only in-frame clones here, not all; method: immunoSEQ multiplex PCR. The sample includes about 20,000 clones, 80% to 90% of them seen just once. The CDR3 runs to 16 residues. Deletions cut 2 bases from V and 1 base from J, with 11 bases between. Germline V lookup: CDR1 SGHVS, CDR2 FQNEAQ. The chain links TRBV7-8 to TRBJ2-2; D may correspond to TRBD1 or TRBD2 (5 bases each). Sequenced here: peripheral blood, sampled before neoadjuvant nivolumab, alone or with ipilimumab. The sequence came from an adult with non-small cell lung cancer. CDR3 sequence reads: CASSLIGTVNTGELFF. The CDR3 DNA follows: TGTGCCAGCAGCTTAATCGGGACGGTGAACACCGGGGAGCTGTTTTTT.